Detailed here is one T cell receptor beta chain. Its specificity is unknown. V was pared by 3 bases and J by 5 bases, with 11 bases between. The CDR3 is made up of 13 amino acids. Per the germline V gene, CDR1 is DFQATT and CDR2 is SNEGSKA (reference sequence). This specimen comes from a study of CD8 T cells in Susac syndrome. Overall study results and limits: The study conceded that relatively few individuals underwent its TCR sequencing and HLA analysis.

RNA in amounts of about 0.45 to 1 ug was reverse transcribed with random hexamers. TCRdb recomputed calls from the immunoSEQ multiplex PCR reads with MiXCR, one row per CDR3 protein. Here the sample spans about 76,000 distinct CDR3 sequences, about 93% being singletons. V usage is TRBV20-1 and J usage is TRBJ1-5, with D possibly being TRBD1 (6 bases). Sequenced: CD8+ T cells from PBMCs. The source of this sequence is a human donor with Susac syndrome. The CDR3 is CSASYSGDQPQHF. CDR3 bases: TGCAGTGCTAGTTATTCAGGGGATCAGCCCCAGCATTTT.